This T cell receptor (beta chain) came from a study of blood T cell repertoires in COVID-19. Study background: COVID-19 samples collected from the United States, Italy and Spain covered acute and convalescent phases. Nucleic acid was either cDNA or gDNA, and it came from T cells, B-cell-depleted T cells, or PBMCs.

Germline assignment: CDR1 SGHAT and CDR2 FQNNGV. Deletions cut 3 bases from V and 6 bases from J, with 9 bases between. The CDR3 has 13 amino acids. Original handling: Reference gene primers were amplified, and this amplification served to estimate nucleated cell counts. The protocol was immunoSEQ multiplex PCR, while the TCRdb copy is restricted to in-frame clones and leaves out a portion. That table furnishes V, J and clone size, whereas the DNA furnished D and trimming. This table has tens of thousands of clones, approximately 88% appearing once. The chain uses TRBV11-2 and TRBJ2-1; no clear D. The specimen sequenced was peripheral blood. The TCR originated in a man aged 80 or over with active or convalescent COVID-19. CDR3 in DNA: TGTGCCAGCAGCTTGATGCGTACCAATGAGCAGTTCTTC. This gives the protein CASSLMRTNEQFF.